The clone carrying this T cell receptor beta chain was observed a handful of times. This record comes from a study of cytomegalovirus exposure and HLA in healthy donors. 60 Vbeta and 13 Jbeta primers were used in PCR. Generated by immunoSEQ multiplex PCR, the TCRdb table keeps only in-frame clones and is missing some. The sample includes tens of thousands of clones, more than 60% seen only once; the top ten take roughly an eighth. The CDR3 loop spans 16 amino acids. The sequencing sample was made of PBMCs. This receptor was identified in a male donor in good health and CMV-seropositive. V usage is TRBV21-1 and J usage is TRBJ2-5; TRBD2 is the table's D call and was not checked against the DNA. TRBV21-1 is noted as a pseudogene. This chain's CDR3 is CASSKGSGGCQETQYF. CDR3 coding DNA: TGTGCCAGCAGCAAAGGTAGCGGGGGTTGCCAAGAGACCCAGTACTTC.